This entry describes one T cell receptor (beta chain). This entry is derived from a study of early T cells in non-severe SARS-CoV-2 infection. Attachment of unique molecular identifiers was made to individual cDNA molecules. TCRdb re-analysed the 5' RACE reads in MiXCR, keeping a single row per CDR3 protein. There are 55,000 to 80,000 distinct CDR3 sequences in the sample; 7% to 9.5% occur only once, and roughly 12% lies in the top ten. In germline, CDR1 is SQVTM, CDR2 ANQGSEA. CDR3 length equals 13 residues. Trimming pared 5 bases from V and 2 bases from J, leaving 9 bases between. The chain is built from TRBV29-1 and TRBJ2-2; D not resolved. Sequenced here: whole blood, sampled at baseline. The receptor was derived from an adult who was a healthcare worker with PCR-confirmed SARS-CoV-2 infection or an uninfected control (not recorded which). In DNA form, the CDR3 reads TGCAGCGTTATCGACTCTAACACCGGGGAGCTGTTTTTT. The encoded protein is CSVIDSNTGELFF.